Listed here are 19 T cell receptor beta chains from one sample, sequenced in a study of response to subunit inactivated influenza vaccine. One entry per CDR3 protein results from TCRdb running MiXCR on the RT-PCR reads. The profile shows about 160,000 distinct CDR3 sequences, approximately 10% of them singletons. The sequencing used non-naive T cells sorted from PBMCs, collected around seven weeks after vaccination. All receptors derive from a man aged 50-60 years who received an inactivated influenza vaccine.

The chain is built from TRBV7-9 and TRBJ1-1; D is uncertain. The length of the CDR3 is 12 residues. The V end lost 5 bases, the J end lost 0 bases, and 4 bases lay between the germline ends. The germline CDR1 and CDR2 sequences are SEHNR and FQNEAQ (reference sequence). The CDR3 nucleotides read TGTGCCAGCAGCCCCTTGAACACTGAAGCTTTCTTT. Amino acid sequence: CASSPLNTEAFF.

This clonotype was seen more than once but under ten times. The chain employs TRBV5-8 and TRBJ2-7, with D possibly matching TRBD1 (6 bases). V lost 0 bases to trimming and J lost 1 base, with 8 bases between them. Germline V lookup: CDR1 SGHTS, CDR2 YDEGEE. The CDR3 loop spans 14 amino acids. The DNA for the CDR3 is TGTGCCAGCAGCTTGGGGACAGATTCCTACGAGCAGTACTTC. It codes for CASSLGTDSYEQYF. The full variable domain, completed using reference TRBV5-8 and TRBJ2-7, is EAGVTQSPTHLIKTRGQQATLRCSPISGHTSVYWYQQALGLGLQFLLWYDEGEERNRGNFPPRFSGRQFPNYSSELNVNALELEDSALYLCASSLGTDSYEQYFGPGTRLTVT.

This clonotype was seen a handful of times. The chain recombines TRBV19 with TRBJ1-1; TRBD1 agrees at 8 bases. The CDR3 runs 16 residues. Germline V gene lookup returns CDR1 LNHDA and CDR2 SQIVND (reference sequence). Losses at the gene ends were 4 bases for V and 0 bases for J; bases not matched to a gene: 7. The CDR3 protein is CASSKQGGILNTEAFF. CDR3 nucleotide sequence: TGTGCCAGTAGTAAACAGGGGGGAATCTTGAACACTGAAGCTTTCTTT.

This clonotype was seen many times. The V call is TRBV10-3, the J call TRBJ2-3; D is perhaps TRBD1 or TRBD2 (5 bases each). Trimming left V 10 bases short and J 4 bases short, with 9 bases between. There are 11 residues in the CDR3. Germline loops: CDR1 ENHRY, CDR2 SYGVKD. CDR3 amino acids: CATRDADTQYF. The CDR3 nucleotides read TGTGCCACCCGGGACGCAGATACGCAGTATTTT.

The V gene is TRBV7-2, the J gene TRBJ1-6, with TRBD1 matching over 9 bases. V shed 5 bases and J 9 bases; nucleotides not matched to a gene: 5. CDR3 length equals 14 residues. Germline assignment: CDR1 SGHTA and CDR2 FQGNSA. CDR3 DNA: TGTGCCAGCAGCCTTGGGACAGGGACTTCACCCCTCCACTTT. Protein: CASSLGTGTSPLHF.

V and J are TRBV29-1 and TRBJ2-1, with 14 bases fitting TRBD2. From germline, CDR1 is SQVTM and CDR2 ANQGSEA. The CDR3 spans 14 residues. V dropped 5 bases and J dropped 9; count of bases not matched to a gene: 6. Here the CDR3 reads CSVRGTSGSGEQFF. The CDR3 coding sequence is TGCAGCGTTAGGGGGACTAGCGGGAGCGGTGAGCAGTTCTTC.

The CDR3 is CASSPSSVGETQYF. The CDR3 DNA sequence: TGTGCCAGCAGCCCCAGCTCCGTGGGAGAGACCCAGTACTTC. The chain uses TRBV7-9 and TRBJ2-5; D is uncertain. Germline V lookup: CDR1 SEHNR, CDR2 FQNEAQ (reference sequence). V was cut by 5 bases and J by 4 bases, with 14 bases left in between. The CDR3 sequence is 14 residues long. Filled out from reference TRBV7-9 and TRBJ2-5, the complete variable domain reads DTGVSQNPRHKITKRGQNVTFRCDPISEHNRLYWYRQTLGQGPEFLTYFQNEAQLEKSRLLSDRFSAERPKGSFSTLEIQRTEQGDSAMYLCASSPSSVGETQYFGPGTRLLVL.

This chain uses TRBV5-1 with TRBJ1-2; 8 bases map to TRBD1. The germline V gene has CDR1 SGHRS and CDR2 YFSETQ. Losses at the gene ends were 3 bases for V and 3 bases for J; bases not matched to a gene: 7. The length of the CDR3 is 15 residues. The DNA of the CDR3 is TGCGCCAGCAGCTATTTGCCAGGGGGCGACTATGGCTACACCTTC. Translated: CASSYLPGGDYGYTF.

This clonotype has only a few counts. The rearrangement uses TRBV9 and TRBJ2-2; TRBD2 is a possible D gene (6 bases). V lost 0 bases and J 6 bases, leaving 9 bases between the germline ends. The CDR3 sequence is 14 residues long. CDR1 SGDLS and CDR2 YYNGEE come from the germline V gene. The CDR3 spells CASSVEPGAGELFF. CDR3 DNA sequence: TGTGCCAGCAGCGTAGAGCCGGGGGCCGGGGAGCTGTTTTTT. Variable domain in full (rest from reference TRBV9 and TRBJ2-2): DSGVTQTPKHLITATGQRVTLRCSPRSGDLSVYWYQQSLDQGLQFLIQYYNGEERAKGNILERFSAQQFPDLHSELNLSSLELGDSALYFCASSVEPGAGELFFGEGSRLTVL.

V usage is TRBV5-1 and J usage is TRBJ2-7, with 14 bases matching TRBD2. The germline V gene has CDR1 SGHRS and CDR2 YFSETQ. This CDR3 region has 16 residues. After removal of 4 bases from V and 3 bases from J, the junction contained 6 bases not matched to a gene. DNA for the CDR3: TGCGCCAGCAGCACGGGACTAGCGGGGGCGTTCTACGAGCAGTACTTC. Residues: CASSTGLAGAFYEQYF.

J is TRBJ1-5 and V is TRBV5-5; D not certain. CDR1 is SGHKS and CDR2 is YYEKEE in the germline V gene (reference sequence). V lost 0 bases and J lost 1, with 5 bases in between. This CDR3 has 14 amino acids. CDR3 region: CASSLEQSNQPQHF. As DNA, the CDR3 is TGTGCCAGCAGCTTGGAACAAAGCAATCAGCCCCAGCATTTT.

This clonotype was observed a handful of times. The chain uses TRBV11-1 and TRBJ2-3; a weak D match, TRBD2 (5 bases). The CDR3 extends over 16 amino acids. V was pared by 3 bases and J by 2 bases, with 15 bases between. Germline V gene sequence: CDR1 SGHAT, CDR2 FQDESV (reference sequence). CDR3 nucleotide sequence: TGTGCCAGCAGCTTGGGCGGAGCGGCATCCACAGATACGCAGTATTTT. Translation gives CASSLGGAASTDTQYF.

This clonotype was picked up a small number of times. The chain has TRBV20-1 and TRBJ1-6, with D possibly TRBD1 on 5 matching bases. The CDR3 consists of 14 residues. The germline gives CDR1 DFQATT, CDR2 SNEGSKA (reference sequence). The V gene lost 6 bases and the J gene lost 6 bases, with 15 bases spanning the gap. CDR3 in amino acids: CSASSRVANSPLHF. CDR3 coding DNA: TGCAGTGCCTCCTCCAGGGTGGCTAATTCACCCCTCCACTTT.

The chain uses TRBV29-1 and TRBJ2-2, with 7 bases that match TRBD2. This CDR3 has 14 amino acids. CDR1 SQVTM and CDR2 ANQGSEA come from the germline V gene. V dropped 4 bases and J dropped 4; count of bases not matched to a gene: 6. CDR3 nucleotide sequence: TGCAGCGTTGCTGCGGGGGTCATCACCGGGGAGCTGTTTTTT. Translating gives CSVAAGVITGELFF.

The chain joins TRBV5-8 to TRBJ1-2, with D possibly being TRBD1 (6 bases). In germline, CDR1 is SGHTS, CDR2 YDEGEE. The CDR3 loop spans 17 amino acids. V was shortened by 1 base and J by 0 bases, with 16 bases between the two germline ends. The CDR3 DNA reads TGTGCCAGCAGCTTGTCCCAGGGGCGACAGTCTAACTATGGCTACACCTTC. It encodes CASSLSQGRQSNYGYTF.

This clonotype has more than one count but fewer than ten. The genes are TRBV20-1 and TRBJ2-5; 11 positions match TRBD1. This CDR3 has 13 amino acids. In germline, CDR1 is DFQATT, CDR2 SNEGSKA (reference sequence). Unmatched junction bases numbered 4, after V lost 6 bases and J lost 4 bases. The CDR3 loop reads CSAPGQGVETQYF. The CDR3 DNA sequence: TGCAGTGCCCCGGGACAGGGGGTAGAGACCCAGTACTTC.

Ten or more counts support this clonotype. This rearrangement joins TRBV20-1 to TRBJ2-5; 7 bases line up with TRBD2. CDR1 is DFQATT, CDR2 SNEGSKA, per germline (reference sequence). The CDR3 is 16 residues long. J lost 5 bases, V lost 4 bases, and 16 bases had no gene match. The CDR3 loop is CSATPSLAKTTETQYF. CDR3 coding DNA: TGCAGTGCTACACCGTCACTAGCGAAGACGACGGAGACCCAGTACTTC.

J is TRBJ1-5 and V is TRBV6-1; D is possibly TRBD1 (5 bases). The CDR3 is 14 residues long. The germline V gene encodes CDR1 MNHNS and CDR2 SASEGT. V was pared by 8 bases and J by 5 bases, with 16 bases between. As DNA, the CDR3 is TGTGCCAGCCGACAGCCCAGTGACTATCAGCCCCAGCATTTT. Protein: CASRQPSDYQPQHF.

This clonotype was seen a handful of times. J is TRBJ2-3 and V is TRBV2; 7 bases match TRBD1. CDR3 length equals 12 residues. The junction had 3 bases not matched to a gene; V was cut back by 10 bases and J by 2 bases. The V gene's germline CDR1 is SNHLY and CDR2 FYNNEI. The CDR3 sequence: CATGQDTDTQYF. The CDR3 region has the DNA TGTGCCACAGGACAGGACACAGATACGCAGTATTTT.